The clone carrying this T cell receptor beta chain came up once. The germline CDR1 and CDR2 sequences are MNHEY and SVGAGI. The CDR3 consists of 13 residues. V lost 2 bases and J 11 bases, leaving 12 bases between the germline ends. In the study's own analysis: Estimation of nucleated cell counts was performed using reference gene primer amplification. The repertoire was sequenced with immunoSEQ multiplex PCR; TCRdb's copy has only in-frame clones and lacks some. Clone size and the V and J calls come from that table; the DNA yielded D and trimming. The repertoire consists of some 150,000 clones, with roughly 87% occurring once and the leading ten covering 3% to 4.5%. The sample belongs to a study of blood T cell repertoires in COVID-19. Turning to the study itself: The origin of the acute and convalescent COVID-19 samples was the United States, Italy and Spain. Sample material is recorded as cDNA or gDNA derived from T cells, B-cell-depleted T cells, or PBMCs.

This receptor was identified in a woman aged 55-70 years who had recovered from COVID-19. The rearrangement uses TRBV6-5 and TRBJ1-4, with D hard to call. The sequenced material came from peripheral blood. The CDR3 region is CASSYNRWEKLFF. CDR3 in DNA: TGTGCCAGCAGTTACAACCGGTGGGAGAAACTGTTTTTT.